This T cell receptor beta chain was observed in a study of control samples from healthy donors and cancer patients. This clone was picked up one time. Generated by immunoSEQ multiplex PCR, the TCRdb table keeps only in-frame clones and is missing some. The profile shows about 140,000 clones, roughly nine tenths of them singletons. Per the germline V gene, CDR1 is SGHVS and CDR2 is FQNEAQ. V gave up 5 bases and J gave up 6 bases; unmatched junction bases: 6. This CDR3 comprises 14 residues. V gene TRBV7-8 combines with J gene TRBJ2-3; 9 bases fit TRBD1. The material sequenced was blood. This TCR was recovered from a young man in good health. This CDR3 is CASSRGQGRDTQYF. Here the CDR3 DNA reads TGTGCCAGCAGCCGAGGACAGGGGAGGGATACGCAGTATTTT.